This entry is about one T cell receptor (beta chain). V lost 2 bases to trimming and J lost 3 bases, with 13 bases between them. The CDR3 covers 16 residues. Germline values: CDR1 LNHNV, CDR2 YYDKDF (reference sequence). This sample stems from a study of cytomegalovirus exposure and HLA in healthy donors. In the PCR, 60 Vbeta and 13 Jbeta primers were used. The data were produced by immunoSEQ multiplex PCR, yet TCRdb's version contains in-frame clones alone and is incomplete. Of roughly 93,000 clones in the sample, around 75% were seen once. The specimen sequenced was PBMCs. This receptor was identified in a man aged 35 to 55 in good health and CMV-seronegative. This chain links TRBV15 with TRBJ2-2, with a tentative D call TRBD1 (6 bases). DNA for the CDR3: TGTGCCACCAGCAGACCGCCGACAGGCGACACCGGGGAGCTGTTTTTT. It translates to CATSRPPTGDTGELFF.